A selection of T cell receptor beta chains follows, all from one sample in a study of post-analysis software for immune sequencing data. MiXCR was run by TCRdb on the PCR reads, yielding one entry per CDR3 protein. The sample yields around 440,000 distinct CDR3 sequences, 40% to 55% seen once. Sequencing was carried out using blood. These receptors came from a girl aged 5 to 17 with multiple sclerosis. Both conserved end residues are part of each CDR3. Each record gives: clone size, D gene, J gene, V gene, CDR3 DNA, CDR3 protein. D genes are given only for firm matches. Expanded clones get a size class; other rows say once, few or many, or leave the size out.

abundance: -; d_gene: -; j_gene: TRBJ2-3; v_gene: TRBV10-3; CDR3nt: TGTGCCACCTCTGCGGGGGCCACAGATACGCAGTATTTT; CDR3aa: CATSAGATDTQYF
abundance: -; d_gene: -; j_gene: TRBJ2-7; v_gene: TRBV20-1; CDR3nt: TGCAGTGCACCCGCCACCGGGAGCTCCTACGAGCAGTACTTC; CDR3aa: CSAPATGSSYEQYF
abundance: -; d_gene: -; j_gene: TRBJ1-1; v_gene: TRBV20-1; CDR3nt: TGCAGTGCTTTATCCAGTGTGAACACTGAAGCTTTCTTT; CDR3aa: CSALSSVNTEAFF
abundance: -; d_gene: -; j_gene: TRBJ2-7; v_gene: TRBV24-1; CDR3nt: TGTGCCACCAGTGACCCCCGCAGCCACGAGCAGTACTTC; CDR3aa: CATSDPRSHEQYF
abundance: -; d_gene: TRBD1; j_gene: TRBJ2-3; v_gene: TRBV7-3; CDR3nt: TGTGCCAGCAGCCGAGGGGGCACCATCACAGATACGCAGTATTTT; CDR3aa: CASSRGGTITDTQYF
abundance: -; d_gene: -; j_gene: TRBJ2-1; v_gene: TRBV6-6; CDR3nt: TGTGCCAGCACCCTCTGGGGGGCTTACTCCTACAATGAGCAGTTCTTC; CDR3aa: CASTLWGAYSYNEQFF
abundance: -; d_gene: TRBD2; j_gene: TRBJ2-7; v_gene: TRBV20-1; CDR3nt: TGCAGTGCTAGGACTAGCGGGCTATACGAGCAGTACTTC; CDR3aa: CSARTSGLYEQYF
abundance: -; d_gene: TRBD2; j_gene: TRBJ2-1; v_gene: TRBV5-1; CDR3nt: TGCGCCAGCAGCTTGGATGGGACTAGCGGCTACAATGAGCAGTTCTTC; CDR3aa: CASSLDGTSGYNEQFF
abundance: -; d_gene: -; j_gene: TRBJ2-7; v_gene: TRBV15; CDR3nt: TGTGCCACCAGCAGAGTTATAAGATACGAGCAGTACTTC; CDR3aa: CATSRVIRYEQYF
abundance: -; d_gene: TRBD2; j_gene: TRBJ2-3; v_gene: TRBV12-3/TRBV12-4; CDR3nt: TGTGCCAGCAGTTTCGCCAGCGGGGCGCTCGATACGCAGTATTTT; CDR3aa: CASSFASGALDTQYF
abundance: -; d_gene: TRBD1; j_gene: TRBJ1-1; v_gene: TRBV18; CDR3nt: TGTGCCAGCTCACCGGGACAGGGGGGAGACACTGAAGCTTTCTTT; CDR3aa: CASSPGQGGDTEAFF
abundance: -; d_gene: -; j_gene: TRBJ1-2; v_gene: TRBV28; CDR3nt: TGTGCCAGCAGTTTTCCTGGCAGTAGGTACACCTTC; CDR3aa: CASSFPGSRYTF
abundance: many; d_gene: -; j_gene: TRBJ2-7; v_gene: TRBV10-3; CDR3nt: TGTGCCATCAGTGACAGGACCTCCTACGAGCAGTACTTC; CDR3aa: CAISDRTSYEQYF
abundance: -; d_gene: -; j_gene: TRBJ2-7; v_gene: TRBV7-6; CDR3nt: TGTGCCAGCAGCCCGAGCCTCGGGACGGGCCCATACGAGCAGTACTTC; CDR3aa: CASSPSLGTGPYEQYF
abundance: -; d_gene: -; j_gene: TRBJ2-3; v_gene: TRBV27; CDR3nt: TGTGCCAGCAGTTTCTTTAGCACAGATACGCAGTATTTT; CDR3aa: CASSFFSTDTQYF
abundance: -; d_gene: -; j_gene: TRBJ1-3; v_gene: TRBV12-3/TRBV12-4; CDR3nt: TGTGCCAGCAGTCCCCTTGTGTGGGGATCCGGAAACACCATATATTTT; CDR3aa: CASSPLVWGSGNTIYF
abundance: few; d_gene: TRBD1; j_gene: TRBJ2-7; v_gene: TRBV20-1; CDR3nt: TGCAGTGCTAGCGAGGGGGCGAATTACGAGCAGTACTTC; CDR3aa: CSASEGANYEQYF
abundance: few; d_gene: -; j_gene: TRBJ2-3; v_gene: TRBV28; CDR3nt: TGTGCCAGCCGGCAAACAGATACGCAGTATTTT; CDR3aa: CASRQTDTQYF
abundance: few; d_gene: -; j_gene: TRBJ2-7; v_gene: TRBV15; CDR3nt: TGTGCCACCAGCAGAGATTCAGGGGTTCTCTACGAGCAGTACTTC; CDR3aa: CATSRDSGVLYEQYF
abundance: -; d_gene: -; j_gene: TRBJ1-2; v_gene: TRBV12-3/TRBV12-4; CDR3nt: TGTGCCAGCAGTTTTGGCAGGGCCGCCTATGGCTACACCTTC; CDR3aa: CASSFGRAAYGYTF
abundance: -; d_gene: -; j_gene: TRBJ1-1; v_gene: TRBV21-1; CDR3nt: TGTGCCATTCCGCTAGGGGGTATGGGCACTGAAGCTTTCTTT; CDR3aa: CAIPLGGMGTEAFF
abundance: -; d_gene: TRBD2; j_gene: TRBJ2-1; v_gene: TRBV7-3; CDR3nt: TGTGCCAGCAGCTTAGCTACTAGCGACGAGCAGTTCTTC; CDR3aa: CASSLATSDEQFF
abundance: few; d_gene: TRBD1; j_gene: TRBJ1-5; v_gene: TRBV29-1; CDR3nt: TGCAGCGTAGGACAGGGAAGCAATCAGCCCCAGCATTTT; CDR3aa: CSVGQGSNQPQHF
abundance: many; d_gene: -; j_gene: TRBJ2-5; v_gene: TRBV24-1; CDR3nt: TGTGCCACCAGTGATTTGGACCAAGAGACCCAGTACTTC; CDR3aa: CATSDLDQETQYF
abundance: -; d_gene: -; j_gene: TRBJ1-2; v_gene: TRBV7-9; CDR3nt: TGTGCCAGCAGCTTACCGAGGGTCCTCGATGGCTACACCTTC; CDR3aa: CASSLPRVLDGYTF
abundance: -; d_gene: TRBD1; j_gene: TRBJ2-7; v_gene: TRBV12-3/TRBV12-4; CDR3nt: TGTGCCAGCAGTTGGGACAGGTTGAGCTACGAGCAGTACTTC; CDR3aa: CASSWDRLSYEQYF
abundance: -; d_gene: TRBD1; j_gene: TRBJ2-1; v_gene: TRBV29-1; CDR3nt: TGCAGCGCCTGGACAGGTCTCTCCTACAATGACCAGTTCTTC; CDR3aa: CSAWTGLSYNDQFF
abundance: few; d_gene: -; j_gene: TRBJ2-5; v_gene: TRBV10-1; CDR3nt: TGCGCCAGCAGTGAGGGACTCCAAGAGACCCAGTACTTC; CDR3aa: CASSEGLQETQYF
abundance: -; d_gene: TRBD1; j_gene: TRBJ1-6; v_gene: TRBV28; CDR3nt: TGTGCCAGCAGTTCGGGACAGGGTGGAAACTCCTATAATTCACCCCTCCACTTT; CDR3aa: CASSSGQGGNSYNSPLHF
abundance: -; d_gene: TRBD2; j_gene: TRBJ2-5; v_gene: TRBV7-2; CDR3nt: TGTGCCAGCAGCTCAGGGGCTTATTTTCTAGCGGGATCAGAGACCCAGTACTTC; CDR3aa: CASSSGAYFLAGSETQYF
abundance: -; d_gene: -; j_gene: TRBJ1-5; v_gene: TRBV7-9; CDR3nt: TGTGCCAGCAGCTTACCGGGGGACGGTAGCAATCAGCCCCAGCATTTT; CDR3aa: CASSLPGDGSNQPQHF
abundance: few; d_gene: -; j_gene: TRBJ2-1; v_gene: TRBV5-1; CDR3nt: TGCGCCAGCAGCACTGGCAATGAGCAGTTCTTC; CDR3aa: CASSTGNEQFF
abundance: -; d_gene: -; j_gene: TRBJ2-7; v_gene: TRBV20-1; CDR3nt: TGCAGTGCTAGGGGAGGGGGTCGTGGCGAGCAGTACTTC; CDR3aa: CSARGGGRGEQYF
abundance: -; d_gene: -; j_gene: TRBJ2-7; v_gene: TRBV7-2; CDR3nt: TGTGCCAGCAGCTTAGAGAGGGCAGAACGCTACGAGCAGTACTTC; CDR3aa: CASSLERAERYEQYF
abundance: -; d_gene: TRBD1; j_gene: TRBJ2-3; v_gene: TRBV20-1; CDR3nt: TGCAGTGCTAGAGGACAGGGGCGGGCAGATACGCAGTATTTT; CDR3aa: CSARGQGRADTQYF
abundance: -; d_gene: TRBD1; j_gene: TRBJ2-1; v_gene: TRBV24-1; CDR3nt: TGTGCCACCAGTGATTTCAGGACAGGATACAATGAGCAGTTCTTC; CDR3aa: CATSDFRTGYNEQFF
abundance: few; d_gene: TRBD1; j_gene: TRBJ2-7; v_gene: TRBV7-9; CDR3nt: TGTGCCAGCACCTCCGGGACAGTCTCCTACGAGCAGTACTTC; CDR3aa: CASTSGTVSYEQYF
abundance: once; d_gene: -; j_gene: TRBJ2-4; v_gene: TRBV4-1; CDR3nt: TGCGCCAGCAGCCAAGCAGGTCGGATTGAAGCCAAAAGCATTCAGTACTTC; CDR3aa: CASSQAGRIEAKSIQYF
abundance: few; d_gene: TRBD2; j_gene: TRBJ2-7; v_gene: TRBV20-1; CDR3nt: TGCAGTGCTAGTGTTGGCGGGAGGGTTTACGAGCAGTACTTC; CDR3aa: CSASVGGRVYEQYF
abundance: once; d_gene: -; j_gene: TRBJ1-2; v_gene: TRBV4-3; CDR3nt: TGCGCCAGCAGCCAAGATCATGCGGTGTATGGCTACACCTTC; CDR3aa: CASSQDHAVYGYTF
abundance: -; d_gene: -; j_gene: TRBJ2-1; v_gene: TRBV5-1; CDR3nt: TGCGCCAGCAGCTTGGCCATTTCTAGTTTATACAATGAGCAGTTCTTC; CDR3aa: CASSLAISSLYNEQFF
abundance: once; d_gene: -; j_gene: TRBJ2-5; v_gene: TRBV5-1; CDR3nt: TGCGCCAGCAGCTTGAATGTGTTAGGGAGCCAGTACTTC; CDR3aa: CASSLNVLGSQYF